The sequence of this TCR beta chain was determined in a study of early stage breast cancer tumors. Study information: Of roughly 17 invasive breast tumors, more than ten were hormone receptor-positive, HER2-negative. Each sample averaged about 9.4-fold read coverage.

Generated by immunoSEQ multiplex PCR, the TCRdb table keeps only in-frame clones and is missing some. Of fewer than 75,000 clones in the sample, roughly 80% were seen once. Regarding the study as a whole: Commonly generated sequences made up most enriched TCRB sequences shared between patients.

The germline CDR1 and CDR2 sequences are LGHNA and YNFKEQ. CDR3 length: 16 residues. The V gene end was trimmed by 5 bases and the J gene end by 7 bases; junction bases not matched to a gene: 13. Details on this clone: Its target is not known.

The sequenced material came from blood. The chain is built from TRBV4-2 and TRBJ2-1; 8 bases line up with TRBD1. This TCR came from a person younger than 45 with breast cancer. The CDR3 DNA sequence: TGTGCCAGCAGCTCTCCCCCGGGACAGGTTAGGAATGAGCAGTTCTTC. It specifies CASSSPPGQVRNEQFF.